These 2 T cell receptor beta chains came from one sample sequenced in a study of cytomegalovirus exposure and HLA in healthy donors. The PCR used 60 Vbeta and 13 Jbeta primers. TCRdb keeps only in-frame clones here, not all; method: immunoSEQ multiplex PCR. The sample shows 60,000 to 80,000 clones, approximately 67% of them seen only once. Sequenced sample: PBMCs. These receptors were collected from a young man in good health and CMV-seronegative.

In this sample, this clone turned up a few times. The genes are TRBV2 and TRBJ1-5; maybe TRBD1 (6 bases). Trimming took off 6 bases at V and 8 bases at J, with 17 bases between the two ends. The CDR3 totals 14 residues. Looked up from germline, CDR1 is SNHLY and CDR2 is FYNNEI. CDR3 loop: CASSIIQGPEPQHF. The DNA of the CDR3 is TGTGCCAGCAGCATTATCCAGGGGCCGGAGCCCCAGCATTTT.

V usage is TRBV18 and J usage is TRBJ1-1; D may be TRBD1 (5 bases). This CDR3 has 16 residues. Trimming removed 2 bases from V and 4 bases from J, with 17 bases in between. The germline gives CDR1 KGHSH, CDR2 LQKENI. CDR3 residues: CASSPSGGAVGTEAFF. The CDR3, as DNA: TGTGCCAGCTCACCATCGGGGGGAGCGGTAGGCACTGAAGCTTTCTTT.